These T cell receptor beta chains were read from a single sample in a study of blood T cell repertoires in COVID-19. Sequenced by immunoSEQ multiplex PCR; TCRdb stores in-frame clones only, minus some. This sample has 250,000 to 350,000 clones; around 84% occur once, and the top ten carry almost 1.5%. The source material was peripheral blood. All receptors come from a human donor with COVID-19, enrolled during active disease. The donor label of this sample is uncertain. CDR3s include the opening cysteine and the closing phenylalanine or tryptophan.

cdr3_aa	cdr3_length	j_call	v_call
CASSSRQGGSNEQFF	15	TRBJ2-1	TRBV9
CASSQESGTPSYEQYF	16	TRBJ2-7	TRBV4-1
CASSSSGRSTDTQYF	15	TRBJ2-3	TRBV5-1
CASSYVPGRGYEQYF	15	TRBJ2-7	TRBV6-5
CASSPGQGEYGYTF	14	TRBJ1-2	TRBV13
CASSPIDSNQPQHF	14	TRBJ1-5	TRBV6-2/TRBV6-3
CASSLVPPGQGLYEQYF	17	TRBJ2-7	TRBV11-2
CASRQGNGNTEAFF	14	TRBJ1-1	TRBV5-1
CASSLDEGGNQPQHF	15	TRBJ1-5	TRBV5-1
CASSSTGLGNTIYF	14	TRBJ1-3	TRBV6-5
CASSYHSGRDYNEQFF	16	TRBJ2-1	TRBV7-9
CASSWRQPRDYGYTF	15	TRBJ1-2	TRBV6-5
CASSRTGDTQYF	12	TRBJ2-3	TRBV5-4
CASSFLAGGMDTQYF	15	TRBJ2-3	TRBV7-2
CASSVGLTTSGRPYNEQFF	19	TRBJ2-1	TRBV9
CASNPDRGVNQPQHF	15	TRBJ1-5	TRBV19
CASSSTGLAGRTDTQYF	17	TRBJ2-3	TRBV7-2
CASSFSGGGNIQYF	14	TRBJ2-4	TRBV7-2
CASSLLMDSYNEQFF	15	TRBJ2-1	TRBV28
CASSPRRTSGSYEQYF	16	TRBJ2-7	TRBV7-2